This T cell receptor (beta chain) came from a study of OX40 agonist ivuxolimab in advanced cancers. On the study more broadly: Patients in the trial were receiving intravenous ivuxolimab every 2 weeks, at doses of 0.01 to 10 mg/kg. One patient with hepatocellular carcinoma and two with cutaneous melanoma, three in all, had partial responses. Patients undergoing dose escalation presented with hepatocellular carcinoma, melanoma, renal cell or head and neck cancer. General study findings and limits: Clonal expansion in partial responders at 0.1-3.0 mg/kg ranked among the lowest.

Trimming pared 4 bases from V and 0 bases from J, leaving 7 bases between. CDR1 GTSNPN and CDR2 SVGIG come from the germline V gene (reference sequence). The CDR3 runs to 13 residues. Comment on this clone: The antigen is not known.

Produced via immunoSEQ multiplex PCR; TCRdb's table is partial and in-frame only. The sample holds over 50,000 clones, roughly 90% seen once. The V call is TRBV30, the J call TRBJ1-5, with D possibly being TRBD1 (6 bases). This sequence originates from an adult with an advanced solid tumor such as melanoma, head and neck, liver or kidney cancer. The sample consisted of CD4+ or CD8+ T cells sorted from blood, taken in a trial of the OX40 agonist ivuxolimab. The CDR3 bases are TGTGCCTGGACAGGGGATAGCAATCAGCCCCAGCATTTT. Translated: CAWTGDSNQPQHF.